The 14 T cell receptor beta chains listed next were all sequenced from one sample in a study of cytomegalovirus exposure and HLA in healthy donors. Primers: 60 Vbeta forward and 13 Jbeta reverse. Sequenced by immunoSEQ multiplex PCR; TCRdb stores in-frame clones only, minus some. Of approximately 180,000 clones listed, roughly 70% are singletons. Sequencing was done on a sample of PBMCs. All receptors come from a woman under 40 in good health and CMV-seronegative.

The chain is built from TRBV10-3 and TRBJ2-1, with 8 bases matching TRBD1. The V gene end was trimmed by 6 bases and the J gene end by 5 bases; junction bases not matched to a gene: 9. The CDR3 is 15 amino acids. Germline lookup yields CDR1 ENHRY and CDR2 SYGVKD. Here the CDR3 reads CAISDGTGGNNEQFF. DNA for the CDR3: TGTGCCATCAGCGACGGGACAGGAGGAAACAATGAGCAGTTCTTC.

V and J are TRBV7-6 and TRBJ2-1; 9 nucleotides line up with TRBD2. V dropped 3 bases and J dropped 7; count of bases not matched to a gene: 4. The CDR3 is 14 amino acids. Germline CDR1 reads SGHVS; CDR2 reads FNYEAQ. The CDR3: CASSFPLAGNEQFF. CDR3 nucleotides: TGTGCCAGCAGCTTCCCGCTAGCGGGGAATGAGCAGTTCTTC.

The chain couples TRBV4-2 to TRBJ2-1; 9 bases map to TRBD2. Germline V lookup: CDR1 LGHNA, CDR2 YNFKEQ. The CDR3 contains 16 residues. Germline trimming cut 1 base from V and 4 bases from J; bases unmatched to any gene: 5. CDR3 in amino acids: CASSQAAGGEYNEQFF. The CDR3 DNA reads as TGTGCCAGCAGCCAAGCCGCGGGGGGGGAATACAATGAGCAGTTCTTC.

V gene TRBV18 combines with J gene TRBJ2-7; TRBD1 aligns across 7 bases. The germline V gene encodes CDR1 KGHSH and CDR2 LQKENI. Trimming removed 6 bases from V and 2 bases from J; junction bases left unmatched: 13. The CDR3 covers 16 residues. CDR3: CASSGTRQGRPYEQYF. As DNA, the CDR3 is TGTGCCAGCTCTGGTACCCGACAGGGTAGACCCTACGAGCAGTACTTC.

Here the CDR3 reads CASSFAGTYEQYF. CDR3 in DNA: TGTGCCAGCAGCTTCGCGGGAACCTACGAGCAGTACTTC. This chain uses TRBV7-2 with TRBJ2-7, with D perhaps TRBD2 (6 bases). V lost 3 bases to trimming and J lost 2 bases, with 8 bases between them. Germline CDR1 is SGHTA and CDR2 is FQGNSA. There are 13 residues in the CDR3.

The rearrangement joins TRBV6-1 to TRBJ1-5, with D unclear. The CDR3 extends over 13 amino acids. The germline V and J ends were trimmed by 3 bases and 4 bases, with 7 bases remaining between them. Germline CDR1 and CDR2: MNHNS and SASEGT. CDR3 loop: CASSEQENQPQHF. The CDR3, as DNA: TGTGCCAGCAGTGAGCAGGAAAATCAGCCCCAGCATTTT.

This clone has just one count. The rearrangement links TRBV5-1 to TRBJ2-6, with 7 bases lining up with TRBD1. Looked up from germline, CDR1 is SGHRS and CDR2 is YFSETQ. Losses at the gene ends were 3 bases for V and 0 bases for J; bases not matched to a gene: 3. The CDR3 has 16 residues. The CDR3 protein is CASSSDRSSGANVLTF. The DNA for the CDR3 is TGCGCCAGCAGCTCGGACAGGAGCTCTGGGGCCAACGTCCTGACTTTC.

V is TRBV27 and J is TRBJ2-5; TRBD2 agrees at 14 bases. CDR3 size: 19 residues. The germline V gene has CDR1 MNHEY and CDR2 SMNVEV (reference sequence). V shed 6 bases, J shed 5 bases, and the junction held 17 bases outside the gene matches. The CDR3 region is CASSRRPRGTSGRGETQYF. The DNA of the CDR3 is TGTGCCAGCAGCCGAAGACCCCGAGGGACTAGCGGGAGAGGGGAGACCCAGTACTTC.

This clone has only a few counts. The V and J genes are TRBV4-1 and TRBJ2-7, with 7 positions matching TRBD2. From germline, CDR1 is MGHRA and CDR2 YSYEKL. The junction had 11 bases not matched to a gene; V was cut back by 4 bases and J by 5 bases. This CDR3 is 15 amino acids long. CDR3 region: CASSREGLLRNEQYF. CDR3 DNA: TGCGCCAGCAGCCGGGAGGGACTTCTTCGAAACGAGCAGTACTTC.

Written as DNA, the CDR3 is TGTGCCAGCAGCACGAGGACAGACGGGGCTGAAGCTTTCTTT. Translating it yields CASSTRTDGAEAFF. This chain links TRBV7-9 with TRBJ1-1; tentative D call: TRBD1 (6 bases). The CDR3 runs to 14 residues. V gave up 5 bases and J gave up 6 bases, with 16 bases separating them. Germline CDR1 reads SEHNR; CDR2 reads FQNEAQ (reference sequence).

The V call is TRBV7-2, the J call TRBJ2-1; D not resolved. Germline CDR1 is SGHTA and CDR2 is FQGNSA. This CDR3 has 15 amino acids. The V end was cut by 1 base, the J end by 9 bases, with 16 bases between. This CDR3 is CASSLDPLVGGEQFF. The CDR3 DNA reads TGTGCCAGCAGCTTAGACCCACTTGTCGGTGGTGAGCAGTTCTTC.

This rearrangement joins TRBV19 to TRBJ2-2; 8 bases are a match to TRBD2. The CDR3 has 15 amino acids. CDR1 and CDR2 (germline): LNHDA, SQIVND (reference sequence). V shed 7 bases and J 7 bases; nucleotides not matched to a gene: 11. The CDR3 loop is CASTTSATFGGELFF. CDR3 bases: TGTGCCAGTACGACTAGCGCGACTTTTGGCGGGGAGCTGTTTTTT.

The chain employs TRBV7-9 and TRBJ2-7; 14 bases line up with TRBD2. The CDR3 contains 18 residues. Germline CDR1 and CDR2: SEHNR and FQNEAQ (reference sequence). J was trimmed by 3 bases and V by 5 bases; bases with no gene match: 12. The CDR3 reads CASSPGLAGGPIIYEQYF. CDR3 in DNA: TGTGCCAGCAGCCCCGGACTAGCGGGGGGCCCCATTATCTACGAGCAGTACTTC.

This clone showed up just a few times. The CDR3 DNA sequence: TGTGCCAGCAGTGAAGGAGGCAGCGGCCAAGAGACCCAGTACTTC. Its translation is CASSEGGSGQETQYF. The genes are TRBV6-1 and TRBJ2-5, with D possibly being TRBD2 (5 bases). Per the germline V gene, CDR1 is MNHNS and CDR2 is SASEGT. CDR3 length equals 15 residues. Between the trimmed V and J ends, which lost 1 base and 1 base, there was a span of 10 bases.